What follows are 11 T cell receptor beta chains derived from one specimen sequenced in a study of blood T cell repertoires in COVID-19. Assay used: immunoSEQ multiplex PCR; TCRdb lists only in-frame clones, some missing. The table has tens of thousands of clones, roughly 80% seen once. Specimen: peripheral blood. The receptors shown here come from an older woman with acute or convalescent COVID-19.

V usage is TRBV3-1 (or the pseudogene TRBV3-2) and J usage is TRBJ2-2; 8 nucleotides agree with TRBD2. CDR3 length: 15 residues. V lost 1 base, J lost 7 bases, and 5 bases stayed unmatched. Germline CDR1 LGHDT, CDR2 YNNKEL (reference sequence). Here the CDR3 DNA reads TGTGCCAGCAGCCAAGGGGGACTAGGAGGCGGGGAGCTGTTTTTT. Amino acid sequence: CASSQGGLGGGELFF.

The chain links TRBV6-5 to TRBJ2-1, with a weak D call TRBD2 (6 bases). This CDR3 spans 15 amino acids. Trimming cost V 2 bases and J 7 bases, with 15 bases left between them. Germline V gene sequence: CDR1 MNHEY, CDR2 SVGAGI. The CDR3 DNA sequence: TGTGCCAGCAGTTACGGGGCTAGCGTTCGGAATGAGCAGTTCTTC. It specifies CASSYGASVRNEQFF.

The chain joins TRBV4-1 to TRBJ2-1, with D perhaps TRBD1 (6 bases). Germline CDR1 reads MGHRA; CDR2 reads YSYEKL. The CDR3 consists of 16 residues. Trimming pared 3 bases from V and 10 bases from J, leaving 22 bases between. CDR3 protein: CASSQAPAQGSREQFF. The CDR3 DNA sequence: TGCGCCAGCAGCCAGGCGCCTGCGCAGGGGAGCCGGGAGCAGTTCTTC.

The chain is built from TRBV9 and TRBJ2-5, with TRBD1 matching 8 bases. V dropped 4 bases and J dropped 2; count of bases not matched to a gene: 4. Germline V gene lookup returns CDR1 SGDLS and CDR2 YYNGEE. The CDR3 is 14 residues long. As DNA, the CDR3 is TGTGCCAGCAGCTCCAGGGGGCGGCAAGAGACCCAGTACTTC. Residues: CASSSRGRQETQYF. Full variable domain (rest looked up from reference TRBV9 and TRBJ2-5): DSGVTQTPKHLITATGQRVTLRCSPRSGDLSVYWYQQSLDQGLQFLIQYYNGEERAKGNILERFSAQQFPDLHSELNLSSLELGDSALYFCASSSRGRQETQYFGPGTRLLVL.

This chain uses TRBV5-1 with TRBJ1-1; D is uncertain. CDR3 length: 13 residues. Per germline, CDR1 SGHRS and CDR2 YFSETQ. V lost 0 bases, J lost 8 bases, and 11 bases lay in between. CDR3 sequence reads: CASSLGSAPEAFF. The CDR3 region has the DNA TGCGCCAGCAGCTTGGGGAGTGCCCCCGAAGCTTTCTTT.

The chain couples TRBV5-1 to TRBJ2-5; TRBD2 aligns across 9 bases. J gave up 7 bases and V 2 bases, and 6 bases lay outside the gene matches. This CDR3 spans 14 amino acids. The germline gives CDR1 SGHRS, CDR2 YFSETQ. DNA of the CDR3: TGCGCCAGCAGCTTTCGCGGGGGGGCTGGGACCCAGTACTTC. Encoded protein: CASSFRGGAGTQYF.

This clone has just a few counts. The chain combines TRBV29-1 with TRBJ1-3; no definite D call. The CDR3 consists of 11 residues. V was clipped by 7 bases and J by 0 bases, with 4 bases between them. Germline loops: CDR1 SQVTM, CDR2 ANQGSEA. CDR3 region: CSAISGNTIYF. In DNA, the CDR3 is TGCAGCGCCATCTCTGGAAACACCATATATTTT.

The rearrangement joins TRBV10-3 to TRBJ1-1; D possibly corresponds to TRBD1 (5 bases). Trimming stripped 7 bases from V and 4 bases from J, with 16 bases between. CDR1 is ENHRY, CDR2 SYGVKD, per germline. The CDR3 is 14 amino acids. CDR3 residues: CAIKERGGRTEAFF. The CDR3 DNA reads as TGTGCCATCAAAGAAAGGGGCGGCCGCACTGAAGCTTTCTTT.

Only a few counts were recorded for this clone. The CDR3 sequence is CASSLPPTGRAEAFF. The CDR3 DNA sequence: TGTGCCAGCAGTTTACCCCCGACAGGGCGGGCTGAAGCTTTCTTT. The rearrangement uses TRBV28 and TRBJ1-1; 7 bases fit TRBD1. Germline CDR1 reads MDHEN; CDR2 reads SYDVKM. CDR3 length: 15 residues. After removal of 2 bases from V and 6 bases from J, the junction contained 9 bases not matched to a gene.

V and J are TRBV6-5 and TRBJ2-7, with a possible D match to TRBD2 (5 bases). The CDR3 runs to 13 residues. Germline values: CDR1 MNHEY, CDR2 SVGAGI. Trimming took 7 bases from V and 3 from J, leaving 13 bases between them. The CDR3 loop is CASTEERNYEQYF. In nucleotides, the CDR3 is TGTGCCAGCACGGAGGAGCGCAACTACGAGCAGTACTTC.

A few counts support this clone. CDR3 residues: CAISESGQDLSLHF. CDR3 in DNA: TGTGCCATCAGTGAGTCTGGGCAGGATTTGTCCCTCCACTTT. The chain links TRBV10-3 to TRBJ1-6, with D unclear. The V and J ends lost 0 bases and 14 bases respectively, with 14 bases between them. CDR1 is ENHRY, CDR2 SYGVKD, per germline. CDR3 length equals 14 residues.